The next 11 T cell receptor beta chains were all read from a single sample in a study of OX40 agonist ivuxolimab in advanced cancers. This table comes from immunoSEQ multiplex PCR, and its TCRdb copy is limited to in-frame clones, with some not included. The sample contains about 94,000 clones, more than 75% of which appear only once. The specimen was CD4+ or CD8+ T cells sorted from blood, collected in a trial of the OX40 agonist ivuxolimab. The receptor set was obtained from an adult with an advanced solid tumor such as melanoma, head and neck, liver or kidney cancer.

A word on this clone: Other DNA sequences of this sample code for an identical CDR3. This sequence joins TRBV5-1 and TRBJ2-1, with a weak D call TRBD1 (5 bases). The CDR3 consists of 13 residues. Germline CDR1 and CDR2: SGHRS and YFSETQ. The germline V and J ends were trimmed by 0 bases and 5 bases, with 6 bases remaining between them. CDR3 residues: CASSLGTNNEQFF. The CDR3 DNA reads TGCGCCAGCAGCTTGGGGACAAACAATGAGCAGTTCTTC.

This clone was counted a few times. The chain uses TRBV6-1 and TRBJ2-5, with D perhaps TRBD2 (6 bases). The length of the CDR3 is 12 residues. V was cut by 4 bases and J by 5 bases, with 8 bases left in between. From germline, CDR1 is MNHNS and CDR2 SASEGT. The CDR3 DNA reads TGTGCCAGCAGTGTTGCGGGGGAGACCCAGTACTTC. This encodes CASSVAGETQYF.

This chain joins TRBV14 and TRBJ1-2, with 8 bases fitting TRBD1. The CDR3 totals 13 residues. The junction had 2 bases not matched to a gene; V was cut back by 1 base and J by 7 bases. The germline gives CDR1 SGHDN, CDR2 FVKESK. CDR3 loop: CASSQAQGGGYTF. The CDR3 coding sequence is TGTGCCAGCAGCCAAGCACAGGGGGGTGGCTACACCTTC.

CDR3 residues: CASSLSSNSDTQYF. The CDR3 DNA follows: TGTGCCAGCAGCTTAAGCTCAAACTCTGATACGCAGTATTTT. The chain recombines TRBV7-2 with TRBJ2-3, with unresolved D. Germline lookup yields CDR1 SGHTA and CDR2 FQGNSA. The V end was cut by 2 bases, the J end by 6 bases, with 12 bases between. The length of the CDR3 is 14 residues.

The CDR3 coding sequence is TGTGCCAGCAGCTTAGTTTGGGATACGGGGGAGCTGTTTTTT. Protein: CASSLVWDTGELFF. This chain uses TRBV11-2 with TRBJ2-2; the D is unclear. Germline CDR1 and CDR2: SGHAT and FQNNGV. The CDR3 spans 14 residues. Between the trimmed V and J ends, which lost 1 base and 8 bases, there was a span of 11 bases.

The V and J genes are TRBV18 and TRBJ1-5; D perhaps matches TRBD1 (5 bases). With 8 bases removed from V and 3 bases from J, the gap between germline ends came to 14 bases. Germline V lookup: CDR1 KGHSH, CDR2 LQKENI. The CDR3 extends over 14 amino acids. CDR3 nucleotides: TGTGCCAGCCGTCTGGACACCTACAATCAGCCCCAGCATTTT. Translating gives CASRLDTYNQPQHF.

CDR3 in amino acids: CSVAPGAQGEKLFF. As DNA, the CDR3 is TGCAGCGTCGCCCCAGGGGCACAAGGGGAAAAACTGTTTTTT. J is TRBJ1-4 and V is TRBV29-1; D might be TRBD1 (6 bases). V was clipped by 6 bases and J by 8 bases, with 19 bases between them. This CDR3 region has 14 residues. Germline-derived CDR1 and CDR2 are SQVTM and ANQGSEA.

The chain combines TRBV19 with TRBJ2-1, with TRBD2 matching over 7 bases. Germline lookup yields CDR1 LNHDA and CDR2 SQIVND (reference sequence). The CDR3 contains 15 residues. The V and J ends lost 3 bases and 7 bases, in that order; junction bases with no gene match: 9. The DNA for the CDR3 is TGTGCCAGTAGTATCGGCGGGGGTAATTTGAATGAGCAGTTCTTC. Amino acids: CASSIGGGNLNEQFF.

This chain uses TRBV7-8 with TRBJ2-3; D possibly uses TRBD1 or TRBD2 (6 bases each). Germline CDR1 and CDR2: SGHVS and FQNEAQ. The germline V and J ends were trimmed by 3 bases and 3 bases, with 16 bases remaining between them. The CDR3 consists of 16 residues. CDR3 bases: TGTGCCAGCAGCTTGGGGGTTGGGGGGCGGACAGATACGCAGTATTTT. This codes for CASSLGVGGRTDTQYF.

The chain couples TRBV29-1 to TRBJ1-1, with D perhaps TRBD1 (5 bases). Germline assignment: CDR1 SQVTM and CDR2 ANQGSEA. The CDR3 consists of 13 residues. The ends were cut back, 6 bases at V and 0 bases at J, with 11 bases in the middle. DNA for the CDR3: TGCAGCGTGACCGGGACCTTGAACACTGAAGCTTTCTTT. This encodes CSVTGTLNTEAFF.

The chain has TRBV12-5 and TRBJ1-1; the D gene is possibly TRBD1 (6 bases). CDR1 is LGHNT and CDR2 is FRNRAP in the germline V gene. V lost 6 bases, J lost 0 bases, and 11 bases lay in between. CDR3 length: 14 amino acids. The CDR3 nucleotides are TGTGCTAGTGGGACGGGACAACTGAACACTGAAGCTTTCTTT. Amino acids: CASGTGQLNTEAFF.